The 27 T cell receptor beta chains below all came from one sample that was sequenced in a study of T cell changes during pregnancy in multiple sclerosis. Measured with immunoSEQ multiplex PCR; TCRdb has only the in-frame clones, and not every one. The sample shows approximately 64,000 clones, approximately 92% of them seen only once. The sequencing used peripheral blood, collected in the first trimester of pregnancy. The receptors here all came from a female donor with multiple sclerosis, enrolled in a pregnancy study.

This chain uses TRBV7-9 with TRBJ2-3; D may be TRBD1 (6 bases). Germline CDR1 reads SEHNR; CDR2 reads FQNEAQ (reference sequence). This CDR3 has 12 amino acids. Trimming removed 5 bases at V and 6 bases at J, with 9 bases between. The CDR3, as DNA: TGTGCCAGCAGCCCGCAGGGGGATACGCAGTATTTT. Translation: CASSPQGDTQYF.

This sequence joins TRBV28 and TRBJ1-5, with a tentative D call TRBD1 (6 bases). Trimming stripped 5 bases from V and 8 bases from J, with 16 bases between. CDR3 length: 14 amino acids. In germline, CDR1 is MDHEN, CDR2 SYDVKM. CDR3 nucleotides: TGTGCCAGCAGTGGGGGGGGCGCCCGGGAGCCCCAGCATTTT. Translation: CASSGGGAREPQHF.

The genes are TRBV6-5 and TRBJ1-6; a weak D match, TRBD1 (5 bases). Germline V gene sequence: CDR1 MNHEY, CDR2 SVGAGI. The CDR3 totals 13 residues. Trimming cost V 4 bases and J 10 bases, with 11 bases left between them. The CDR3 bases are TGTGCCAGCAGTTCGCTCGGGGGATCACCCCTCCACTTT. Translating gives CASSSLGGSPLHF.

The chain recombines TRBV6-4 with TRBJ2-1, with D possibly being TRBD2 (5 bases). V was shortened by 8 bases and J by 2 bases, with 16 bases between the two germline ends. This CDR3 spans 15 amino acids. CDR1 is MRHNA, CDR2 SNTAGT, per germline. The CDR3 here is CASRAGPPPYNEQFF. For the CDR3, the DNA is TGTGCCAGCCGGGCGGGTCCCCCCCCCTACAATGAGCAGTTCTTC.

The gene calls are TRBV30 and TRBJ2-1, with 13 bases identical to TRBD2. V shed 2 bases, J shed 7 bases, and the junction held 8 bases outside the gene matches. The CDR3 sequence is 16 residues long. Looked up from germline, CDR1 is GTSNPN and CDR2 is SVGIG (reference sequence). The CDR3, as DNA: TGTGCCTGGAGTCCAGGACTAGCGGGAGTGGAAAATGAGCAGTTCTTC. Amino acids: CAWSPGLAGVENEQFF.

V gene TRBV11-2 combines with J gene TRBJ1-2; D not resolved. The germline V gene encodes CDR1 SGHAT and CDR2 FQNNGV. This CDR3 spans 16 amino acids. V gave up 0 bases and J gave up 1 base, with 12 bases separating them. The CDR3 sequence: CASSLDLAVRNYGYTF. The CDR3 bases are TGTGCCAGCAGCTTAGATCTAGCAGTCCGTAACTATGGCTACACCTTC.

The chain links TRBV18 to TRBJ2-7, with 8 bases that match TRBD2. After removal of 2 bases from V and 4 bases from J, the junction contained 7 bases not matched to a gene. CDR1 KGHSH and CDR2 LQKENI come from the germline V gene. The CDR3 loop spans 15 amino acids. The CDR3: CASSPTTSVKYEQYF. The DNA for the CDR3 is TGTGCCAGCTCACCAACGACTAGCGTCAAATACGAGCAGTACTTC.

The chain employs TRBV6-5 and TRBJ1-1, with D unclear. V lost 2 bases and J lost 1, with 8 bases in between. The CDR3 covers 14 residues. Looked up from germline, CDR1 is MNHEY and CDR2 is SVGAGI. The CDR3 spells CASSYEASNTEAFF. The CDR3 bases are TGTGCCAGCAGTTACGAGGCCTCGAACACTGAAGCTTTCTTT.

The chain employs TRBV19 and TRBJ2-7, with D possibly TRBD2 on 5 matching bases. The CDR3 contains 12 residues. Per the germline V gene, CDR1 is LNHDA and CDR2 is SQIVND (reference sequence). Between the trimmed V and J ends, which lost 6 bases and 2 bases, there was a span of 8 bases. The CDR3 nucleotides are TGTGCCAGTAGCGACGGGGCCTACGAGCAGTACTTC. It is translated as CASSDGAYEQYF.

This chain uses TRBV25-1 with TRBJ1-1; TRBD1 might be the D (6 bases). This CDR3 contains 15 residues. The germline V gene has CDR1 MGHDK and CDR2 SYGVNS. With 5 bases removed from V and 2 bases from J, the gap between germline ends came to 15 bases. CDR3 sequence: CASSSRGKGNTEAFF. In DNA form, the CDR3 reads TGTGCCAGCAGTAGTAGGGGGAAGGGAAACACTGAAGCTTTCTTT.

The V gene is TRBV29-1, the J gene TRBJ2-1; D possibly corresponds to TRBD1 (6 bases). CDR1 is SQVTM and CDR2 is ANQGSEA in the germline V gene. The CDR3 is 14 residues long. V was shortened by 2 bases and J by 4 bases, with 12 bases between the two germline ends. CDR3 protein: CSVEFRGRYNEQFF. Here the CDR3 DNA reads TGCAGCGTTGAATTCAGGGGCCGTTACAATGAGCAGTTCTTC.

The chain recombines TRBV7-6 with TRBJ1-1; TRBD1 aligns across 9 bases. Germline CDR1 SGHVS, CDR2 FNYEAQ. This CDR3 contains 13 residues. With 8 bases clipped from V and 3 bases from J, the junction kept 4 bases outside the gene matches. CDR3 coding DNA: TGTGCCAGCCGGGACAGGGAGGACACTGAAGCTTTCTTT. Translation gives CASRDREDTEAFF.

The chain combines TRBV30 with TRBJ2-5; D is undetermined. Germline CDR1 reads GTSNPN; CDR2 reads SVGIG (reference sequence). V lost 4 bases and J 1 base, leaving 10 bases between the germline ends. The CDR3 runs 13 residues. In nucleotides, the CDR3 is TGTGCCTGGAATGACAACGTCCAAGAGACCCAGTACTTC. This gives the protein CAWNDNVQETQYF.

J is TRBJ2-7 and V is TRBV6-1; 7 nucleotides line up with TRBD2. Germline CDR1 reads MNHNS; CDR2 reads SASEGT. The CDR3 is 15 amino acids. V gave up 2 bases and J gave up 2 bases; unmatched junction bases: 6. The CDR3 here is CASSELGGSAYEQYF. The DNA for the CDR3 is TGTGCCAGCAGTGAACTGGGCGGGAGTGCCTACGAGCAGTACTTC.

The chain joins TRBV7-6 to TRBJ2-7; TRBD2 matches 12 bases. V shed 5 bases, J shed 0 bases, and the junction held 5 bases outside the gene matches. Germline CDR1 and CDR2: SGHVS and FNYEAQ. The CDR3 runs to 16 residues. The CDR3 loop reads CASSPGLAGHSYEQYF. CDR3 nucleotides: TGTGCCAGCAGCCCGGGACTAGCGGGCCACTCCTACGAGCAGTACTTC.

The V gene is TRBV5-6, the J gene TRBJ2-1; the match to TRBD2 covers 9 bases. This CDR3 contains 17 residues. From germline, CDR1 is SGHDT and CDR2 YYEEEE. The V segment lost 0 bases and the J segment 7 bases; nucleotides outside the gene matches: 11. The CDR3 DNA reads as TGTGCCAGCAGCTTGGTGCCTAGCGGGGCTCTTGGGAATGAGCAGTTCTTC. This encodes CASSLVPSGALGNEQFF.

The rearrangement uses TRBV4-2 and TRBJ2-7; a weak D match, TRBD2 (6 bases). V was trimmed by 4 bases and J by 3 bases, leaving 16 bases between them. Per the germline V gene, CDR1 is LGHNA and CDR2 is YNFKEQ. This CDR3 contains 15 residues. CDR3 DNA sequence: TGTGCCAGCAGCCTTAGCGGATTACGAGACTACGAGCAGTACTTC. Amino acid sequence: CASSLSGLRDYEQYF.

This chain connects TRBV19 to TRBJ2-7, with 12 bases identical to TRBD2. The CDR3 consists of 17 residues. The germline CDR1 and CDR2 sequences are LNHDA and SQIVND (reference sequence). Trimming took 2 bases from V and 1 from J; bases not matched to a gene: 6. CDR3 coding DNA: TGTGCCAGTAGTATACGGCTAGCGGGAGGGAGGTCCTACGAGCAGTACTTC. Translation: CASSIRLAGGRSYEQYF.

The V gene is TRBV7-8, the J gene TRBJ2-7; TRBD1 matches 9 bases. After removal of 10 bases from V and 5 bases from J, the junction contained 3 bases not matched to a gene. From germline, CDR1 is SGHVS and CDR2 FQNEAQ. The CDR3 contains 11 residues. This CDR3 is CATGTGNEQYF. Here the CDR3 DNA reads TGTGCCACCGGGACAGGGAACGAGCAGTACTTC.

The V gene is TRBV30, the J gene TRBJ1-2; tentative D call: TRBD1 (6 bases). V was cut by 0 bases and J by 8 bases, with 16 bases left in between. Per the germline V gene, CDR1 is GTSNPN and CDR2 is SVGIG (reference sequence). CDR3 length equals 14 residues. In DNA form, the CDR3 reads TGTGCCTGGAGTGTACTGGGGGGGGCAGGCGGCTACACCTTC. Residues: CAWSVLGGAGGYTF.

CDR3 coding DNA: TGTGCCAGCAGTCCGGCGGGTCCTGGGGCCAACGTCCTGACTTTC. It yields the protein CASSPAGPGANVLTF. V gene TRBV7-3 combines with J gene TRBJ2-6; possibly TRBD2 for D (5 bases). Germline CDR1 and CDR2: SGHTA and FQGTGA. V lost 6 bases and J 2 bases, leaving 11 bases between the germline ends. This CDR3 region has 15 residues.

V gene TRBV19 combines with J gene TRBJ2-1; 11 bases align to TRBD1. Looked up from germline, CDR1 is LNHDA and CDR2 is SQIVND (reference sequence). The V gene end was trimmed by 3 bases and the J gene end by 6 bases; junction bases not matched to a gene: 7. CDR3 length equals 16 residues. CDR3 coding DNA: TGTGCCAGTAGTATTGGTGCCGGACAGGGGGCCAATGAGCAGTTCTTC. It yields the protein CASSIGAGQGANEQFF.

The chain employs TRBV6-4 and TRBJ2-3; a weak D match, TRBD2 (5 bases). The CDR3 is made up of 13 amino acids. Between the trimmed V and J ends, which lost 8 bases and 7 bases, there was a span of 16 bases. The germline gives CDR1 MRHNA, CDR2 SNTAGT. Written as DNA, the CDR3 is TGTGCCAGCGCGCCATCTAGCTCTAATACGCAGTATTTT. Translating it yields CASAPSSSNTQYF.

The V call is TRBV13, the J call TRBJ2-3; 7 bases are a match to TRBD2. The CDR3 runs 16 residues. Trimming cost V 4 bases and J 6 bases; bases outside gene matches: 13. Looked up from germline, CDR1 is PRHDT and CDR2 is FYEKMQ (reference sequence). DNA for the CDR3: TGTGCCAGCAGCTCAGGGCAGCGGGAAGGTTCCGATACGCAGTATTTT. Translating it yields CASSSGQREGSDTQYF.

The sample holds a few counts of this clone. The chain is built from TRBV7-6 and TRBJ2-1; 12 positions agree with TRBD2. V gave up 5 bases and J gave up 6 bases; unmatched junction bases: 2. Germline V gives CDR1 SGHVS, CDR2 FNYEAQ. This CDR3 contains 14 residues. CDR3 nucleotides: TGTGCCAGCAGCCGGACTAGCGGGACCAATGAGCAGTTCTTC. This translates into CASSRTSGTNEQFF.

The rearrangement uses TRBV29-1 and TRBJ2-2; TRBD2 aligns across 7 bases. V lost 4 bases, J lost 1 base, and 6 bases stayed unmatched. Germline lookup yields CDR1 SQVTM and CDR2 ANQGSEA. The CDR3 extends over 15 amino acids. CDR3 sequence: CSVAAGTKNTGELFF. The CDR3 DNA is TGCAGCGTTGCGGCAGGGACTAAGAACACCGGGGAGCTGTTTTTT.

This sequence joins TRBV28 and TRBJ1-1; 7 nucleotides match TRBD1. V lost 3 bases and J lost 4; bases outside the gene matches: 8. The CDR3 loop spans 15 amino acids. Germline V gives CDR1 MDHEN, CDR2 SYDVKM. DNA for the CDR3: TGTGCCAGCAGTTTTAGGAGGGCAGGGGGCACTGAAGCTTTCTTT. Amino acid sequence: CASSFRRAGGTEAFF.